What follows are 6 T cell receptor beta chains derived from one specimen sequenced in a study of blood T cell repertoires in COVID-19. Data came from immunoSEQ multiplex PCR; TCRdb stores just in-frame clones and leaves some out. The repertoire includes about 370,000 clones, 89% of them detected once, and about 3% sits in the top ten. Source material: peripheral blood. The receptors were gathered from a woman in her thirties with COVID-19, enrolled during active disease.

The chain employs TRBV4-3 and TRBJ1-1, with D possibly TRBD1 on 5 matching bases. Germline CDR1 is LGHNA and CDR2 is YSLEER. The CDR3 runs to 15 residues. The V gene lost 4 bases and the J gene lost 5 bases, with 17 bases spanning the gap. CDR3 region: CASSLRDSGRTEAFF. DNA of the CDR3: TGCGCCAGCAGCCTACGGGACTCCGGACGGACTGAAGCTTTCTTT.

This chain links TRBV29-1 with TRBJ2-3; 16 nucleotides align to TRBD2. This CDR3 has 18 amino acids. The trim removed 3 bases at V and 1 base at J, leaving 7 bases unmatched. Germline V gene data show CDR1 as SQVTM and CDR2 as ANQGSEA. The CDR3 loop is CSVDNIGTSGRGTDTQYF. The CDR3 nucleotides are TGCAGCGTTGATAATATCGGGACTAGCGGGAGGGGCACAGATACGCAGTATTTT.

The genes are TRBV9 and TRBJ1-1, with TRBD1 matching 12 bases. The CDR3 is 15 residues long. Germline CDR1 is SGDLS and CDR2 is YYNGEE. V was pared by 3 bases and J by 3 bases, with 3 bases of the junction left unmatched. CDR3 nucleotide sequence: TGTGCCAGCAGCGCCGGGACAGGGGGCGACACTGAAGCTTTCTTT. Its translation is CASSAGTGGDTEAFF.

J is TRBJ2-2 and V is TRBV6-5, with 7 bases fitting TRBD1. The CDR3 has 14 residues. J was trimmed by 3 bases and V by 9 bases; bases with no gene match: 7. The germline V gene has CDR1 MNHEY and CDR2 SVGAGI. CDR3 sequence: CASRDRWDTGELFF. CDR3 DNA sequence: TGTGCCAGTCGGGACAGATGGGACACCGGGGAGCTGTTTTTT.

The V gene is TRBV27, the J gene TRBJ2-3, with 14 bases lining up with TRBD2. Germline V gene lookup returns CDR1 MNHEY and CDR2 SMNVEV (reference sequence). This CDR3 comprises 17 residues. Trimming removed 6 bases from V and 3 bases from J; junction bases left unmatched: 8. As DNA, the CDR3 is TGTGCCAGCAGACGAGGACTAGCGGGGGGCCTTACAGATACGCAGTATTTT. As protein: CASRRGLAGGLTDTQYF.

The chain is built from TRBV5-1 and TRBJ2-3, with 9 bases that match TRBD1. The CDR3 spans 18 residues. Germline CDR1 reads SGHRS; CDR2 reads YFSETQ. Losses at the gene ends were 1 base for V and 4 bases for J; bases not matched to a gene: 13. CDR3 sequence (DNA): TGCGCCAGCAGCTTGTCTATCAGGACAGGGGATAGGGCAGATACGCAGTATTTT. It is translated as CASSLSIRTGDRADTQYF.